Shown below are 13 T cell receptor beta chains from a single sample sequenced in a study of CD8 T cells in Susac syndrome. Random hexamers were used to reverse transcribe the RNA input (about 0.5 to 1 ug). TCRdb re-called the immunoSEQ multiplex PCR reads with MiXCR, one entry per CDR3 protein. The sample lists about 73,000 distinct CDR3 sequences; about 95% were seen once. Material: CD8+ T cells from PBMCs. The receptors come from a human donor with multiple sclerosis.

This chain connects TRBV6-1 to TRBJ2-1, with 12 bases aligning to TRBD2. V was pared by 5 bases and J by 4 bases, with 6 bases of the junction left unmatched. This CDR3 is 16 amino acids long. Germline V lookup: CDR1 MNHNS, CDR2 SASEGT. The CDR3 DNA follows: TGTGCCAGCAGTCCTCTAGCGGGAGGGTTATACAATGAGCAGTTCTTC. Its protein is CASSPLAGGLYNEQFF.

The rearrangement joins TRBV3-1 to TRBJ2-7, with 11 bases matching TRBD1. Losses at the gene ends were 4 bases for V and 0 bases for J; bases not matched to a gene: 2. Germline CDR1 LGHDT, CDR2 YNNKEL (reference sequence). CDR3 length: 15 residues. CDR3 sequence: CASSRDRGSSYEQYF. The DNA of the CDR3 is TGTGCCAGCAGCCGGGACAGGGGGAGCTCCTACGAGCAGTACTTC.

V gene TRBV7-9 combines with J gene TRBJ1-1; the D gene is possibly TRBD1 (5 bases). CDR3 length: 15 amino acids. Trimming took 6 bases from V and 1 from J, leaving 15 bases between them. The germline V gene encodes CDR1 SEHNR and CDR2 FQNEAQ (reference sequence). CDR3 nucleotides: TGTGCCAGCAGACCCCCAGGGAGTCGGAACACTGAAGCTTTCTTT. It codes for CASRPPGSRNTEAFF.

J is TRBJ2-5 and V is TRBV9; D is unclear. The ends were cut back, 0 bases at V and 6 bases at J, with 15 bases in the middle. The CDR3 runs to 15 residues. CDR1 and CDR2 from the germline V gene are SGDLS and YYNGEE. The CDR3 spells CASSVEETNPKTQYF. The CDR3 region has the DNA TGTGCCAGCAGCGTAGAGGAAACGAACCCTAAGACCCAGTACTTC.

This clonotype turned up a few times. The V and J genes are TRBV24-1 and TRBJ2-2, with TRBD1 matching over 8 bases. The CDR3 sequence is 13 residues long. Looked up from germline, CDR1 is KGHDR and CDR2 is SFDVKD. After removal of 10 bases from V and 4 bases from J, the junction contained 4 bases not matched to a gene. The CDR3 nucleotides read TGTGCCACGAGGACAGGGCCCACCGGGGAGCTGTTTTTT. Protein sequence: CATRTGPTGELFF.

V usage is TRBV19 and J usage is TRBJ2-2; D remains unclear. Deletions cut 2 bases from V and 5 bases from J, with 6 bases between. The CDR3 has 13 amino acids. Per the germline V gene, CDR1 is LNHDA and CDR2 is SQIVND (reference sequence). The CDR3 is CASSIPGTGELFF. CDR3 bases: TGTGCCAGTAGTATACCGGGTACCGGGGAGCTGTTTTTT.

V is TRBV29-1 and J is TRBJ2-7; possible D gene TRBD2, 6 bases. Germline V lookup: CDR1 SQVTM, CDR2 ANQGSEA. V was trimmed by 5 bases and J by 6 bases, leaving 14 bases between them. This CDR3 contains 12 residues. The DNA for the CDR3 is TGCAGCGTTTCGTCGGGAGCTGCCGAGCAGTACTTC. Protein product: CSVSSGAAEQYF.

The chain employs TRBV5-6 and TRBJ1-5, with 9 positions matching TRBD1. CDR1 and CDR2 (germline): SGHDT, YYEEEE. J gave up 0 bases and V 4 bases, and 5 bases lay outside the gene matches. This CDR3 is built from 16 residues. The CDR3 protein is CASSHMGQGSNQPQHF. The CDR3 DNA reads TGTGCCAGCAGCCACATGGGACAGGGTAGCAATCAGCCCCAGCATTTT.

The rearrangement joins TRBV13 to TRBJ2-2; 9 nucleotides align to TRBD2. The length of the CDR3 is 14 residues. V shed 7 bases and J 2 bases; nucleotides not matched to a gene: 2. From germline, CDR1 is PRHDT and CDR2 FYEKMQ (reference sequence). The CDR3 region is CASMTSGNTGELFF. The DNA of the CDR3 is TGTGCCAGCATGACTAGCGGCAACACCGGGGAGCTGTTTTTT.

The chain is built from TRBV5-1 and TRBJ2-7; 8 bases agree with TRBD2. Looked up from germline, CDR1 is SGHRS and CDR2 is YFSETQ. The CDR3 is made up of 15 amino acids. V shed 2 bases and J 10 bases; nucleotides not matched to a gene: 14. The CDR3, as DNA: TGCGCCAGCAGCTTCGGGAGCGGGAGCGACGAGACACAGTACTTC. Amino acid sequence: CASSFGSGSDETQYF.

The V call is TRBV2, the J call TRBJ1-2; D may be TRBD1 (5 bases). Per germline, CDR1 SNHLY and CDR2 FYNNEI. CDR3 length: 14 residues. V was cut by 1 base and J by 5 bases, with 11 bases left in between. Here the CDR3 reads CASSEVGEEYGYTF. As DNA, the CDR3 is TGTGCCAGCAGTGAAGTAGGGGAGGAGTATGGCTACACCTTC.

The rearrangement links TRBV29-1 to TRBJ2-3; maybe TRBD2 (6 bases). This CDR3 spans 13 amino acids. With 3 bases removed from V and 5 bases from J, the gap between germline ends came to 12 bases. Germline-derived CDR1 and CDR2 are SQVTM and ANQGSEA. Here the CDR3 reads CSVDGGIVDTQYF. In DNA, the CDR3 is TGCAGCGTTGACGGAGGGATAGTAGATACGCAGTATTTT.

The chain recombines TRBV3-1 with TRBJ2-6; D unclear. Germline lookup yields CDR1 LGHDT and CDR2 YNNKEL (reference sequence). The CDR3 spans 15 residues. Trimming shortened V by 8 bases and J by 0 bases, and 11 bases separated the two germline ends. The CDR3 spells CASLAVSSGANVLTF. DNA of the CDR3: TGTGCCAGCCTTGCGGTCTCCTCTGGGGCCAACGTCCTGACTTTC.